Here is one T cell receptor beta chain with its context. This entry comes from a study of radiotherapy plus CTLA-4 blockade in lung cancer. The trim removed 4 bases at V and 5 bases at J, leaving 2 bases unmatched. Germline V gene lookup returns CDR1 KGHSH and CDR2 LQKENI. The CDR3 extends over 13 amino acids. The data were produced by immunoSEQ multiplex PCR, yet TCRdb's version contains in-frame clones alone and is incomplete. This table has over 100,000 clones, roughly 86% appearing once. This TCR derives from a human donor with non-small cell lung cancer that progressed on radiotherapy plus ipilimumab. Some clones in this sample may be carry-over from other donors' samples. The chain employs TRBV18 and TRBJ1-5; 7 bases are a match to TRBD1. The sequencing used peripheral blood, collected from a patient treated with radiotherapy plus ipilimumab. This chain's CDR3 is CASSQGADQPQHF. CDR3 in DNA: TGTGCCAGCTCACAGGGGGCGGATCAGCCCCAGCATTTT.